The TCR beta chain under discussion was sequenced for a study of T cell repertoires in cytomegalovirus infection. The wider study: Based on public TCR beta signatures, there were indications of CMV infection and of a matching HLA type.

Germline-derived CDR1 and CDR2 are SEHNR and FQNEAQ (reference sequence). V was cut by 4 bases and J by 4 bases, with 16 bases left in between. This CDR3 comprises 15 residues. As to this clonotype: What it binds is not known.

TCRdb itself ran the reads through MiXCR, one entry per CDR3 protein. The sample yields around 900,000 distinct CDR3 sequences, approximately 31% seen once. This receptor was taken from a human donor in good health (CMV status not recorded). Some clones in this sample may be carry-over from other donors' samples. Sequenced here: cultured CD8+ T cells from PBMCs, sampled from culture after CMV antigen stimulation. The V gene is TRBV7-9, the J gene TRBJ1-2; maybe TRBD1 (5 bases). The CDR3 nucleotides read TGTGCCAGCAGCTGGCTGGCAGGGACGGGCTATGGCTACACCTTC. Translation gives CASSWLAGTGYGYTF.